A selection of T cell receptor beta chains follows, all from one sample in a study of blood T cell repertoires in COVID-19. Repertoires were generated with immunoSEQ multiplex PCR, while TCRdb's copy carries only in-frame clones and drops some. The sample lists 150,000 to 200,000 clones, less than 85% occurring once. Sequenced material: peripheral blood. The receptor source for this set is a woman between 40 and 50 years old with COVID-19, enrolled during active disease. CDR3s include the opening cysteine and the closing phenylalanine or tryptophan. Fields, in order: clone size, V gene, J gene, D gene, CDR3 DNA, CDR3 protein. The D gene is left open where the match is weak. The size entry is marked missing in some rows and otherwise reads once, few, many or a size class.

-	TRBV19	TRBJ2-7	TRBD2	TGTGCCAGTAGCCCTCGGGGGGGATTCTACGAGCAGTACTTC	CASSPRGGFYEQYF
-	TRBV19	TRBJ2-3	TRBD1	TGTGCCAGTAGTATCACCACAGGGGGGCGCACAGATACGCAGTATTTT	CASSITTGGRTDTQYF
-	TRBV23-1	TRBJ2-5	-	TGCGCCAGCAGTCAAAGACCCCTGCGGGAGACCCAGTACTTC	CASSQRPLRETQYF
once	TRBV27	TRBJ2-5	-	TGTGCCAGCAGTTTCTTTAACGAGCGAGAGACCCAGTACTTC	CASSFFNERETQYF
once	TRBV11-2	TRBJ2-2	-	TGTGCCAGCAGCTTAAGTTTGACAACCGGGGAGCTGTTTTTT	CASSLSLTTGELFF
once	TRBV6-7	TRBJ2-3	-	TGTGCCAGCATTGGAGGTGGTTCAGATACGCAGTATTTT	CASIGGGSDTQYF
-	TRBV5-4	TRBJ2-7	-	TGTGCCAGCAGCTTGACCACTAGCTCCTACGAGCAGTACTTC	CASSLTTSSYEQYF
-	TRBV21-1	TRBJ2-3	-	TGTGCCAGCTTACTTCGGGGGGGAGAAGTGATTCGGACGCAGTATTTT	CASLLRGGEVIRTQYF
-	TRBV6-5	TRBJ1-2	TRBD1	TGTGCCAGCAGTTACTCGAACCAGGGGGGTGGCTACACCTTC	CASSYSNQGGGYTF
once	TRBV5-1	TRBJ2-5	-	TGCGCCAGCAGCTCGCCCGACGGGGAGACCCAGTACTTC	CASSSPDGETQYF
-	TRBV18	TRBJ1-2	TRBD1	TGTGCCAGCTCACCGACGGACAGGGGCGACGCTGGCTACACCTTC	CASSPTDRGDAGYTF
many	TRBV7-9	TRBJ1-4	-	TGTGCCAGCAGCTTAGACTCAGGGGCTAATGAAAAACTGTTTTTT	CASSLDSGANEKLFF
once	TRBV9	TRBJ2-1	-	TGTGCCAGCAGCGAGTTCGGGAGTAGATACAATGAGCAGTTCTTC	CASSEFGSRYNEQFF
once	TRBV27	TRBJ1-1	TRBD1	TGTGCCAGCAGTTTAGACGGGGGACAGAGGCTCGGGAACACTGAAGCTTTCTTT	CASSLDGGQRLGNTEAFF
-	TRBV5-1	TRBJ2-7	TRBD2	TGCGCCAGCAGATCGGGAGGAGGCAACTCCTACGAGCAGTACTTC	CASRSGGGNSYEQYF
once	TRBV19	TRBJ1-3	-	TGTGCCAGTTCCCCCGGGGGACTTCAAGTTGGGGACACCATATATTTT	CASSPGGLQVGDTIYF
-	TRBV4-1	TRBJ2-5	-	TGCGCCAGCAGCCGAAGAGACCAAGAGACCCAGTACTTC	CASSRRDQETQYF
-	TRBV3-1/TRBV3-2	TRBJ2-2	TRBD2	TGTGCCAGCAGCCGGACTAGCGGGAGGGCCGGGGAGCTGTTTTTT	CASSRTSGRAGELFF
-	TRBV7-3	TRBJ2-3	-	TGTGCCAGCAGCTTCTCTAGCACAGATACGCAGTATTTT	CASSFSSTDTQYF
-	TRBV5-1	TRBJ2-3	TRBD1	TGCGCCAGCAGCTTGGGTTCGACAGGGGCGGCAGATACGCAGTATTTT	CASSLGSTGAADTQYF